Shown below are 4 T cell receptor beta chains from a single sample sequenced in a study of control samples from healthy donors and cancer patients. The assay was immunoSEQ multiplex PCR, and TCRdb's table has in-frame clones only and misses some. This repertoire shows about 120,000 clones, approximately 88% found once; its top ten account for 40%. Input material: blood. The receptor source for this set is a man aged 50-60 years in good health.

The rearrangement joins TRBV19 to TRBJ1-1; 8 bases align to TRBD1. Germline trimming cut 3 bases from V and 3 bases from J; bases unmatched to any gene: 6. CDR3 length equals 15 residues. CDR1 and CDR2 from the germline V gene are LNHDA and SQIVND (reference sequence). CDR3 sequence (DNA): TGTGCCAGTAGTATCCATCCGGGACAGGACACTGAAGCTTTCTTT. Translating it yields CASSIHPGQDTEAFF.

This chain links TRBV9 with TRBJ1-5, with TRBD1 as a possible D gene (5 bases). V was cut by 4 bases and J by 6 bases, with 14 bases left in between. The CDR3 has 14 residues. Per the germline V gene, CDR1 is SGDLS and CDR2 is YYNGEE. CDR3 loop: CASSSGGGAQPQHF. In nucleotides, the CDR3 is TGTGCCAGCAGCTCCGGGGGGGGAGCTCAGCCCCAGCATTTT.

J is TRBJ2-1 and V is TRBV29-1; no reliable D call. The CDR3 has 12 residues. Trimming removed 7 bases at V and 1 base at J, with 8 bases between. CDR1 is SQVTM and CDR2 is ANQGSEA in the germline V gene. The CDR3 sequence: CSELRSYNEQFF. CDR3 DNA: TGCAGCGAACTGCGGTCCTACAATGAGCAGTTCTTC.

The rearrangement joins TRBV5-1 to TRBJ1-2; TRBD1 aligns across 10 bases. Trimming at V came to 0 bases and at J to 6 bases, leaving 8 bases not matched to a gene. Germline-derived CDR1 and CDR2 are SGHRS and YFSETQ. There are 16 residues in the CDR3. The CDR3 DNA sequence: TGCGCCAGCAGCTTGGAGGGGACAGGGGTGATAAATGGCTACACCTTC. This encodes CASSLEGTGVINGYTF.